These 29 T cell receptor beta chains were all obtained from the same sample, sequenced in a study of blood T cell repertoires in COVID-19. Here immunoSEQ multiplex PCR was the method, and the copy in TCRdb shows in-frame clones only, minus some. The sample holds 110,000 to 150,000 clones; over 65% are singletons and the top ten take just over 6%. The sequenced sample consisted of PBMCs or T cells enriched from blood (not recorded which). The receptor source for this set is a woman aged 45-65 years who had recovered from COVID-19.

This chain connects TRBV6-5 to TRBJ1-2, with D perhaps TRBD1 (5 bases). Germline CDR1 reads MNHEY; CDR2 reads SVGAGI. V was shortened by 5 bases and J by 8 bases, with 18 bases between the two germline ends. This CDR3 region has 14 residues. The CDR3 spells CASSPLNGGEGYTF. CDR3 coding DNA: TGTGCCAGCAGTCCGCTAAACGGGGGGGAGGGCTACACCTTC.

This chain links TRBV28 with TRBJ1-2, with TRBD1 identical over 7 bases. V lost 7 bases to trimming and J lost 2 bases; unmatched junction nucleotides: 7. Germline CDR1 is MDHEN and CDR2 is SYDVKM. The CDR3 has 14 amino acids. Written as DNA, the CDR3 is TGTGCCAGCACCGAGCAGGGGGGAAACTATGGCTACACCTTC. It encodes CASTEQGGNYGYTF.

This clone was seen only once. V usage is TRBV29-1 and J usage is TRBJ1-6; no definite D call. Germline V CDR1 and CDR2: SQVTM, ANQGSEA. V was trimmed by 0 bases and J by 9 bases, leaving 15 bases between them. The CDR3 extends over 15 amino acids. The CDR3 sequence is CSVEDPESLGSPLHF. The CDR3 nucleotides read TGCAGCGTTGAAGATCCGGAGAGTTTGGGTTCACCCCTCCACTTT.

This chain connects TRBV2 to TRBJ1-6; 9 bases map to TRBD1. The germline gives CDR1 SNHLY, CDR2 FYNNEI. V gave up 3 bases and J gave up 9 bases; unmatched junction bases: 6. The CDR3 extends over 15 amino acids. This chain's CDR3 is CASSDGQGYGSPLHF. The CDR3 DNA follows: TGTGCCAGCAGTGATGGACAGGGGTATGGTTCACCCCTCCACTTT.

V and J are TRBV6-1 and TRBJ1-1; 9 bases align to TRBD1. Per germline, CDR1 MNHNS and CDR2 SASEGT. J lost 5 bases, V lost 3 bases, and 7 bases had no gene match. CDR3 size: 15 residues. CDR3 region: CASSERTGVRTEAFF. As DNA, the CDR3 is TGTGCCAGCAGTGAGCGGACAGGGGTAAGGACTGAAGCTTTCTTT.

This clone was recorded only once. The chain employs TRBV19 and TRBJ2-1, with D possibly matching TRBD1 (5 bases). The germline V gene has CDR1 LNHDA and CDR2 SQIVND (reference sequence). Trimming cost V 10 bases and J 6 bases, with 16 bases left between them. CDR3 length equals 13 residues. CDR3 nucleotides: TGTGCCACCAGTCCAGGGTCTGTCAATGAGCAGTTCTTC. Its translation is CATSPGSVNEQFF.

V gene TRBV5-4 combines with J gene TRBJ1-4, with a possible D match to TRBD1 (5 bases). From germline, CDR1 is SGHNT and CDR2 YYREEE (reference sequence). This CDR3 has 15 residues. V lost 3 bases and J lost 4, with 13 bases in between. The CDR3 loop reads CASSSTDGGNEKLFF. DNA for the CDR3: TGTGCCAGCAGCTCCACGGACGGGGGTAATGAAAAACTGTTTTTT.

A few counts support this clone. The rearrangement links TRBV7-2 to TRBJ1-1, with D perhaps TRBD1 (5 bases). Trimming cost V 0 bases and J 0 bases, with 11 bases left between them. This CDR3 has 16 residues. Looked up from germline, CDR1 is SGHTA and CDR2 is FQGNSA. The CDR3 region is CASSLAIGQLNTEAFF. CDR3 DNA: TGTGCCAGCAGCTTAGCTATCGGACAACTGAACACTGAAGCTTTCTTT.

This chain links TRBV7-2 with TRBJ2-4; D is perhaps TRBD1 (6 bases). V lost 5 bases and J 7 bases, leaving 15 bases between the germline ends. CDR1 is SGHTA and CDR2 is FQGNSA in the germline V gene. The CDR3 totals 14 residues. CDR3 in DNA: TGTGCCAGCAGCCTCGGACAGCCGTGGAACATTCAGTACTTC. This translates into CASSLGQPWNIQYF.

CDR3 region: CASSLGQNEQFF. CDR3 in DNA: TGTGCCAGCAGCTTAGGACAGAATGAGCAGTTCTTC. The chain is built from TRBV11-2 and TRBJ2-1; tentative D call: TRBD1 (5 bases). The CDR3 totals 12 residues. V lost 1 base, J lost 7 bases, and 5 bases lay in between. The germline V gene has CDR1 SGHAT and CDR2 FQNNGV.

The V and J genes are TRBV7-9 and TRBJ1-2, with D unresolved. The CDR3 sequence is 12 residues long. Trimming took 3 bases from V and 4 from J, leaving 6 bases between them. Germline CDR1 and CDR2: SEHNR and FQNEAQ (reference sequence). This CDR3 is CASSLGFYGYTF. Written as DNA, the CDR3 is TGTGCCAGCAGCTTGGGCTTCTATGGCTACACCTTC. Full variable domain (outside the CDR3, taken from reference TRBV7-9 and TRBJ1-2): DTGVSQNPRHKITKRGQNVTFRCDPISEHNRLYWYRQTLGQGPEFLTYFQNEAQLEKSRLLSDRFSAERPKGSFSTLEIQRTEQGDSAMYLCASSLGFYGYTFGSGTRLTVV.

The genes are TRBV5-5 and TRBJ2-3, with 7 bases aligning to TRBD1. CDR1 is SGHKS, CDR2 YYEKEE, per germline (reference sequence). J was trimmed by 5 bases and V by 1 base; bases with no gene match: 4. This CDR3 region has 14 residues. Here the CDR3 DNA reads TGTGCCAGCAGCTTGAGGGGGCCAGGAGATACGCAGTATTTT. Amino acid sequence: CASSLRGPGDTQYF. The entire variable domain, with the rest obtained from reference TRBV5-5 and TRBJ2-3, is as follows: DAGVTQSPTHLIKTRGQQVTLRCSPISGHKSVSWYQQVLGQGPQFIFQYYEKEERGRGNFPDRFSARQFPNYSSELNVNALLLGDSALYLCASSLRGPGDTQYFGPGTRLTVL.

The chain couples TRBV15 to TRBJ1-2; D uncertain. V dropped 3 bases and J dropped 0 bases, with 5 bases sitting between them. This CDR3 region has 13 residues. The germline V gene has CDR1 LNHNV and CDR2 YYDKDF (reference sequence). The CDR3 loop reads CATSSGANYGYTF. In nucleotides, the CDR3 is TGTGCCACCAGCAGCGGAGCTAACTATGGCTACACCTTC.

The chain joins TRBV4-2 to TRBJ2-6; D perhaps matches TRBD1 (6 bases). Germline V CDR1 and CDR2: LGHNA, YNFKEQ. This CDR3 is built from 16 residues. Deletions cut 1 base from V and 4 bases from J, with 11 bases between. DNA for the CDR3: TGTGCCAGCAGCCAAGCAGGGGTGTCCGGGGCCAACGTCCTGACTTTC. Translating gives CASSQAGVSGANVLTF.

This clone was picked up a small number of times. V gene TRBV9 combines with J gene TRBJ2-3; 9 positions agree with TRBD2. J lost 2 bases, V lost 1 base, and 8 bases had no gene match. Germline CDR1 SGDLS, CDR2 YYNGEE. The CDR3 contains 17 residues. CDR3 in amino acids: CASSVRSGGGDTDTQYF. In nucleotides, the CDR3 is TGTGCCAGCAGCGTAAGGAGCGGCGGGGGGGACACAGATACGCAGTATTTT.

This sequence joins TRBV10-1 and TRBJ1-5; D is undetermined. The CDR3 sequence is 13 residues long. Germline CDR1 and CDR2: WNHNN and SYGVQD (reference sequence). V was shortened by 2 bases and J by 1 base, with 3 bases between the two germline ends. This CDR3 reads CASSETSNQPQHF. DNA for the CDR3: TGCGCCAGCAGTGAGACAAGCAATCAGCCCCAGCATTTT.

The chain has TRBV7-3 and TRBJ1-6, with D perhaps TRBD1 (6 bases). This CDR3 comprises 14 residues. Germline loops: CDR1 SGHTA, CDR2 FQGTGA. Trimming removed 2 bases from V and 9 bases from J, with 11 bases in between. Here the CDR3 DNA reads TGTGCCAGCAGCTTAGCAGGGGTTAGTTCACCCCTCCACTTT. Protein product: CASSLAGVSSPLHF.

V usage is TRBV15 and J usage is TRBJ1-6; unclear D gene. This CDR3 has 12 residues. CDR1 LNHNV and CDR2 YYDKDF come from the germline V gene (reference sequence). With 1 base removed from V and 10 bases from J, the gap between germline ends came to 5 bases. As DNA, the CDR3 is TGTGCCACCAGCAGAGCGGGGTCACCCCTCCACTTT. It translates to CATSRAGSPLHF. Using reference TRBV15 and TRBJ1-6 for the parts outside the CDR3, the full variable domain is DAMVIQNPRYQVTQFGKPVTLSCSQTLNHNVMYWYQQKSSQAPKLLFHYYDKDFNNEADTPDNFQSRRPNTSFCFLDIRSPGLGDTAMYLCATSRAGSPLHFGNGTRLTVT.

The CDR3: CASSYGGFIRDTQYF. In DNA, the CDR3 is TGTGCCAGCAGTTACGGCGGGTTTATCAGGGATACGCAGTATTTT. V gene TRBV28 combines with J gene TRBJ2-3; tentative D call: TRBD2 (5 bases). Germline values: CDR1 MDHEN, CDR2 SYDVKM. The V end was cut by 4 bases, the J end by 6 bases, with 17 bases between. The CDR3 totals 15 residues.

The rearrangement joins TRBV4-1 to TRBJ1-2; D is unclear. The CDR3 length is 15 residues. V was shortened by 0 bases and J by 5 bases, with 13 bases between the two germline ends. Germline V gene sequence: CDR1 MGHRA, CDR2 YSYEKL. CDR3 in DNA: TGCGCCAGCAGCCAAGAAGAGGCGGGTTTTTATGGCTACACCTTC. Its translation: CASSQEEAGFYGYTF.

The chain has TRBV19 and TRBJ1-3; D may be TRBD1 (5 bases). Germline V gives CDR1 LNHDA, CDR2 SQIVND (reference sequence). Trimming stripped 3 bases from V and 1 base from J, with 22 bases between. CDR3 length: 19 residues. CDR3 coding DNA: TGTGCCAGTAGTATCCTCCGTTTTGGTCAGGGAAGGTCTGGAAACACCATATATTTT. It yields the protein CASSILRFGQGRSGNTIYF.

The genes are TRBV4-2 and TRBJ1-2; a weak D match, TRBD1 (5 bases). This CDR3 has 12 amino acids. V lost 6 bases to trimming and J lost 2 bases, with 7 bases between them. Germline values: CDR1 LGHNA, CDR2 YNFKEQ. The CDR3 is CASRQENYGYTF. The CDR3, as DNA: TGTGCCAGCAGACAGGAAAACTATGGCTACACCTTC.

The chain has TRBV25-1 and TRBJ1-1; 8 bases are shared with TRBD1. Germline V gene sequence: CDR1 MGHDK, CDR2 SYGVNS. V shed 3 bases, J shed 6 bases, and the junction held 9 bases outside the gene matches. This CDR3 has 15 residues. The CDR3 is CASSDPGQGWAEAFF. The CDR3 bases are TGTGCCAGCAGTGACCCCGGACAGGGATGGGCTGAAGCTTTCTTT.

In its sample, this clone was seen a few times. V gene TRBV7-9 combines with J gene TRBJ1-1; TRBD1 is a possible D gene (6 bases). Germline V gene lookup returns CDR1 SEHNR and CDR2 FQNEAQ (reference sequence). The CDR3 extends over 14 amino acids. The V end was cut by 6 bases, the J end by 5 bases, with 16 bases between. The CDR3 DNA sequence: TGTGCCAGCAGTCTCCAAGGGGGGGTAACTGAAGCTTTCTTT. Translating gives CASSLQGGVTEAFF.

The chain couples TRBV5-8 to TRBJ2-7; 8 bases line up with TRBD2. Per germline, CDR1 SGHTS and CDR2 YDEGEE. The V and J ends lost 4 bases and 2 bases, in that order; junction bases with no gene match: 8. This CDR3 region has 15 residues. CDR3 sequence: CASSPEIGGAYEQYV. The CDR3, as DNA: TGTGCCAGCAGCCCTGAAATCGGGGGGGCCTACGAGCAGTACGTC.

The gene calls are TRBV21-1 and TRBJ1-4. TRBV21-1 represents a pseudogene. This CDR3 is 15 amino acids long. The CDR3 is CASPGGSGPNEKLFF. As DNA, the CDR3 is TGTGCCTCTCCGGGGGGTTCTGGGCCTAATGAAAAACTGTTTTTT.

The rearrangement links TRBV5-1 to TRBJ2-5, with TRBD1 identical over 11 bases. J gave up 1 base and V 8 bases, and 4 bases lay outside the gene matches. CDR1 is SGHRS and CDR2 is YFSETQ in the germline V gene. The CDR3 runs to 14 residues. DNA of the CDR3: TGCGCCAGTTCGGGACAGGGGGTCCAAGAGACCCAGTACTTC. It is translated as CASSGQGVQETQYF.

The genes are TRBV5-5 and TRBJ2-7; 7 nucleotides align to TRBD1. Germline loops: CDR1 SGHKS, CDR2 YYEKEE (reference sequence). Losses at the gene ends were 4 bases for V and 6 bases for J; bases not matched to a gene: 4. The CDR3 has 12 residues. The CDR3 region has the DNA TGTGCCAGCAGCAGAAACAGGGGCGAGCAGTACTTC. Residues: CASSRNRGEQYF.

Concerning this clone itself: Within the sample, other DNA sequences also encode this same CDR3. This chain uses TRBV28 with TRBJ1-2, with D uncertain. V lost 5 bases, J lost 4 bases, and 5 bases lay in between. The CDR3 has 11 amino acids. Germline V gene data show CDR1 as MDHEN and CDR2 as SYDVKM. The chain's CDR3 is CASSLSYGYTF. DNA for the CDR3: TGTGCCAGCAGTCTTAGCTATGGCTACACCTTC.